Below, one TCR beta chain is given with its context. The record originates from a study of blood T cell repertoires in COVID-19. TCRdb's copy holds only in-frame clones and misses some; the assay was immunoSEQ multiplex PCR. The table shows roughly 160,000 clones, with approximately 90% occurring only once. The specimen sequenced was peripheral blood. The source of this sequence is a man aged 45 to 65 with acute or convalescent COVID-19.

The DNA for the CDR3 is TGTGCCAGCTCACGAGAGCCATATGAAAAACTGTTTTTT. It codes for CASSREPYEKLFF. This sequence joins TRBV18 and TRBJ1-4; D is unresolved. Germline V gene data show CDR1 as KGHSH and CDR2 as LQKENI. The germline V and J ends were trimmed by 4 bases and 6 bases, with 9 bases remaining between them. CDR3 length equals 13 residues. The full variable domain, completed using reference TRBV18 and TRBJ1-4, is NAGVMQNPRHLVRRRGQEARLRCSPMKGHSHVYWYRQLPEEGLKFMVYLQKENIIDESGMPKERFSAEFPKEGPSILRIQQVVRGDSAAYFCASSREPYEKLFFGSGTQLSVL.